This TCR beta chain was captured by sequencing in a study of Ad26.COV2.S vaccination and SARS-CoV-2 variants. As for the study in general: Ad26.COV2.S shots went into the muscle once or twice, 56 days apart.

TCRdb's copy holds only in-frame clones and misses some; the assay was immunoSEQ multiplex PCR. In the table there are hundreds of thousands of clones, 80% to 95% of which are singletons. This CDR3 is 15 amino acids long. Germline V gene sequence: CDR1 SGHTA, CDR2 FQGNSA. The ends were cut back, 1 base at V and 9 bases at J, with 13 bases in the middle. Remarks on this clone: Its matching antigen is unknown.

The treatment is: 15 to 20 received Ad26.COV2.S at low or high dose, single or two shots; a few received placebo; per-sample allocation not given. The investigators took samples on day 63 after the first vaccine or placebo injection. Expression of Wuhan-strain SARS-CoV-2 spike came from the Ad26 vector that formed the vaccine. Study-level results: Non-spike TCR breadth did not differ much between vaccine and placebo recipients.

The material was peripheral blood, obtained in a trial of Ad26.COV2.S vaccine versus placebo. The TCR comes from a person aged 18 to 65 who received the Ad26.COV2.S COVID-19 vaccine or a placebo. V usage is TRBV7-2 and J usage is TRBJ1-6, with a tentative D call TRBD1 (5 bases). Here the CDR3 reads CASSLDQGVPSPLHF. The CDR3, as DNA: TGTGCCAGCAGCTTAGACCAAGGGGTACCTTCACCCCTCCACTTT.